This T cell receptor (beta chain) was recovered during a study of CD8 T cells in ankylosing spondylitis. Only a few counts were recorded for this clonotype. Its antigen remains unidentified. Study-level points and caveats: The study identified a TCR beta motif of 7 or 8 highly homologous variants that appeared characteristic of ankylosing spondylitis blood.

Germline loops: CDR1 SGHRS, CDR2 YFSETQ. This CDR3 contains 16 residues. V was pared by 1 base and J by 6 bases, with 17 bases between. TCRdb analysed the 5' RACE reads with MiXCR anew, one entry per CDR3 protein. This repertoire shows around 300,000 distinct CDR3 sequences, about 14% found once; its top ten account for about 1%. The genes are TRBV5-1 and TRBJ2-1; D may match TRBD1 or TRBD2 (5 bases each). This TCR came from a male donor with ankylosing spondylitis or in good health (not recorded which). Sequenced sample: blood, either unsorted or a sorted T cell fraction (not recorded which). The chain's CDR3 is CASSLLLRDGPNEQFF. CDR3 DNA: TGCGCCAGCAGCTTGCTCCTCCGGGACGGGCCCAATGAGCAGTTCTTC.